This T cell receptor (beta chain) was captured by sequencing in a study of siplizumab effects on memory and regulatory T cells. Study observations and caveats: Roughly 80-95% of proliferating CD4+ or CD8+ clones defied assignment to a naive or memory phenotype. Tracing alloreactive clones into unstimulated subsets worked for only a minor fraction of them. Siplizumab significantly reduced alloreactive sequences traceable to unstimulated CD4+ memory cells. Naive T cells apparently outstripped memory cells in diversity and seemed major alloresponse contributors.

Germline CDR1 reads LNHNV; CDR2 reads YYDKDF (reference sequence). This CDR3 is 16 amino acids long. With V trimmed by 3 bases and J by 2 bases, 5 bases remained unmatched. TCRdb's table, derived via immunoSEQ multiplex PCR, lists solely in-frame clones and lacks some. The sample yields about 110,000 clones, just over 90% seen once. With regard to this clone: Its antigen remains unidentified.

The sample comprised Tregs sorted from blood. The sequence was obtained from a human donor in good health. V is TRBV15 and J is TRBJ1-3, with 9 bases that match TRBD1. In DNA form, the CDR3 reads TGTGCCACCAGCAGGGCCGGGACAGGGCCTGGAAACACCATATATTTT. Protein: CATSRAGTGPGNTIYF.